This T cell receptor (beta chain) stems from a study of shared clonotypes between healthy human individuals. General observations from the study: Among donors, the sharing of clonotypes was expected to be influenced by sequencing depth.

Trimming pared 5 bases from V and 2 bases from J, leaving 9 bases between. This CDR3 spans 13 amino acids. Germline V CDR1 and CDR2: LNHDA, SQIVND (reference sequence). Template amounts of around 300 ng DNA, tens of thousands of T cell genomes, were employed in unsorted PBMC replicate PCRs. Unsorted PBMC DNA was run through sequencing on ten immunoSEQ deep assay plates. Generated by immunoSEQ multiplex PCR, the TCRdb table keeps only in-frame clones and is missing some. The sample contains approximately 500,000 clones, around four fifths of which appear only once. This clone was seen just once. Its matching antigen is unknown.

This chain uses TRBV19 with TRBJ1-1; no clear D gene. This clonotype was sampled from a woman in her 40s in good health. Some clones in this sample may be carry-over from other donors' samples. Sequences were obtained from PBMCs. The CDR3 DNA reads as TGTGCCAGTAGTGAAGGGAGAAACACTGAAGCTTTCTTT. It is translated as CASSEGRNTEAFF.